The 2 T cell receptor beta chains presented below share a single source sample, sequenced in a study of T cell responses to AZD1222 COVID-19 vaccine. Repertoires were generated with immunoSEQ multiplex PCR, while TCRdb's copy carries only in-frame clones and drops some. The top ten clones hold 6.5% to 8% of a sample with more than 75,000 clones, 85% to 90% of them seen once. The input for sequencing was peripheral blood, taken on day 0 of AZD1222 vaccination. The receptors originated from an adult in good health.

This chain connects TRBV7-2 to TRBJ2-1, with D uncertain. The CDR3 loop spans 12 amino acids. The V end lost 3 bases, the J end lost 8 bases, and 8 bases lay between the germline ends. Germline lookup yields CDR1 SGHTA and CDR2 FQGNSA. CDR3 residues: CASSFRAHEQFF. The CDR3 DNA follows: TGTGCCAGCAGCTTTAGGGCCCATGAGCAGTTCTTC.

This clone has just a few counts. This CDR3 is CASSVANLEADTQYF. The CDR3 DNA reads as TGTGCCAGCAGCGTGGCGAACCTAGAGGCAGATACGCAGTATTTT. The gene calls are TRBV9 and TRBJ2-3; D not certain. V lost 2 bases and J 4 bases, leaving 14 bases between the germline ends. Germline-derived CDR1 and CDR2 are SGDLS and YYNGEE. This CDR3 has 15 residues.